This record concerns one T cell receptor (beta chain) sequence. Sequencing used immunoSEQ multiplex PCR; TCRdb keeps in-frame clones, though not all of them. In the table there are around 100,000 clones, roughly 92% of which are singletons. The data stem from a study of blood T cell repertoires in COVID-19. At the level of the study: Sources were T cells, B-cell-depleted T cells, or PBMCs; the material itself was cDNA or gDNA.

Per germline, CDR1 SEHNR and CDR2 FQNEAQ (reference sequence). With 1 base clipped from V and 6 bases from J, the junction kept 11 bases outside the gene matches. CDR3 size: 18 residues. This chain connects TRBV7-9 to TRBJ1-4; 10 nucleotides match TRBD1. Sequences were obtained from peripheral blood. The receptor was isolated from a man between 65 and 85 years old with acute or convalescent COVID-19. In DNA form, the CDR3 reads TGTGCCAGCAGCTTAGTCCTTGGAGACAGGGGGCTTGATGAAAAACTGTTTTTT. Translated: CASSLVLGDRGLDEKLFF.